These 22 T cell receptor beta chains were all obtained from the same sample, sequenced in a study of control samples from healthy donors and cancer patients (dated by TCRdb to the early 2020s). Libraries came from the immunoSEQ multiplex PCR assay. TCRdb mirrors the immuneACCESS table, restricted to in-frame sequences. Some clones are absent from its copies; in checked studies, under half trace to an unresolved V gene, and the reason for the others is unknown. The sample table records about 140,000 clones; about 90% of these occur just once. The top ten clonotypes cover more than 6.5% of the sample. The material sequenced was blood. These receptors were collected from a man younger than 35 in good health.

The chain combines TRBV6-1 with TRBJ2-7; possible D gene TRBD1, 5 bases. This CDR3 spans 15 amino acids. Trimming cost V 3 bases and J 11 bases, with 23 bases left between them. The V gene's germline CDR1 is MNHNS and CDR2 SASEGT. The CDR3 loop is CASSDTGMTVRGKYF. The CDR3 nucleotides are TGTGCCAGCAGTGATACAGGCATGACGGTACGTGGTAAGTACTTC.

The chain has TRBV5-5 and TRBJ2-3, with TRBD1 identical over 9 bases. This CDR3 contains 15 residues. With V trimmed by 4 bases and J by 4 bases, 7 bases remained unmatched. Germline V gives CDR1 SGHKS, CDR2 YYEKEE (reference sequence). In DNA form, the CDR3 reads TGTGCCAGCAGCACGACAGGGGGTCTCTCAGATACGCAGTATTTT. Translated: CASSTTGGLSDTQYF.

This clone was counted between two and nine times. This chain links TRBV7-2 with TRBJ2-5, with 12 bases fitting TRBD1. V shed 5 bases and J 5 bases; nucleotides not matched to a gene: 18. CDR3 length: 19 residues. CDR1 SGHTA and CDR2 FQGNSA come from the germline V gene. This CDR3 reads CASSIRDRGPTPVGETQYF. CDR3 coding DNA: TGTGCCAGCAGCATAAGGGACAGGGGGCCGACCCCGGTCGGGGAGACCCAGTACTTC.

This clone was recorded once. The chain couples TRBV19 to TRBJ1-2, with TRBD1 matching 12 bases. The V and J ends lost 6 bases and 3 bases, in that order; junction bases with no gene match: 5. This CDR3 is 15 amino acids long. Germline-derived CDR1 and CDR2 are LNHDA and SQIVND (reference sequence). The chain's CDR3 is CASSAGTGGHYGYTF. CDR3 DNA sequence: TGTGCCAGTAGCGCCGGGACAGGGGGCCACTATGGCTACACCTTC.

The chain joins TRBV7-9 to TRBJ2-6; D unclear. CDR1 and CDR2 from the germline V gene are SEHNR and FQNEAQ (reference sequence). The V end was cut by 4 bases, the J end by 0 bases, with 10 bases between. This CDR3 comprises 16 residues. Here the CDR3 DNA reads TGTGCCAGCAGCTCAACACGCCCCTCTGGGGCCAACGTCCTGACTTTC. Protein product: CASSSTRPSGANVLTF.

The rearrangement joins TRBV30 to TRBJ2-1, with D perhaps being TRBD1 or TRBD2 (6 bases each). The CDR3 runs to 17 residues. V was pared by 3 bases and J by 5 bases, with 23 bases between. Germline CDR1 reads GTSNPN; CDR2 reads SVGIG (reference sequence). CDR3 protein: CAWRISGGGPSNNEQFF. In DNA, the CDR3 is TGTGCCTGGAGGATCTCGGGTGGGGGGCCCTCTAACAATGAGCAGTTCTTC.

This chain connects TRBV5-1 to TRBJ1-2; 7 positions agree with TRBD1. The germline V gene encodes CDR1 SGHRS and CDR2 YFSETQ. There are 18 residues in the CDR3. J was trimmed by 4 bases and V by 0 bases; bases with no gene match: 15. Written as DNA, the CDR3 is TGCGCCAGCAGCTTGGCCCATGCCGGAGGACAGGTGATCTATGGCTACACCTTC. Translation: CASSLAHAGGQVIYGYTF.

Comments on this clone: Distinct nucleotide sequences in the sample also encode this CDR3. DNA for the CDR3: TGTGCCAGTAGTATAGGACAGGGATCCTACGAGCAGTACTTC. The encoded protein is CASSIGQGSYEQYF. The chain uses TRBV19 and TRBJ2-7; TRBD1 agrees at 7 bases. V trimming: 1 base; J trimming: 1 base; junction bases outside the gene matches: 1. In germline, CDR1 is LNHDA, CDR2 SQIVND (reference sequence). This CDR3 has 14 residues.

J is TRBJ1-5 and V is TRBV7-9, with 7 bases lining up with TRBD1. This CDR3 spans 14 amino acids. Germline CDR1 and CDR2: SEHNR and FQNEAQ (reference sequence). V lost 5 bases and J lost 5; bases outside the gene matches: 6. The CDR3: CASSVDRAYQPQHF. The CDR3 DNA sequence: TGTGCCAGCAGCGTTGACAGGGCCTATCAGCCCCAGCATTTT.

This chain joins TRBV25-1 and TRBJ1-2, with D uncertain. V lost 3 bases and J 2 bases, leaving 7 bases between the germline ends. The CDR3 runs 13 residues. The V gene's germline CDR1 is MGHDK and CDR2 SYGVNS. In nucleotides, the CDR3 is TGTGCCAGCAGTGACACTTTAAACTATGGCTACACCTTC. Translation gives CASSDTLNYGYTF.

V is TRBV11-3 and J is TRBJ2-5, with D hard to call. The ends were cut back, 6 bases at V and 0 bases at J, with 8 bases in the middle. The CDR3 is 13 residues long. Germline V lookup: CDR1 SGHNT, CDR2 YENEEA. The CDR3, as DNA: TGTGCCAGCAGGGGTGGGGACCAAGAGACCCAGTACTTC. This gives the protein CASRGGDQETQYF.

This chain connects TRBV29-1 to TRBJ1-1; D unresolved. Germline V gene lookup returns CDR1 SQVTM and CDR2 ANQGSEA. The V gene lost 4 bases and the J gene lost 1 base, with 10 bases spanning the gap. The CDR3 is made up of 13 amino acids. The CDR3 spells CSVGPEENTEAFF. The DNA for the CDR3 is TGCAGCGTTGGCCCGGAAGAGAACACTGAAGCTTTCTTT.

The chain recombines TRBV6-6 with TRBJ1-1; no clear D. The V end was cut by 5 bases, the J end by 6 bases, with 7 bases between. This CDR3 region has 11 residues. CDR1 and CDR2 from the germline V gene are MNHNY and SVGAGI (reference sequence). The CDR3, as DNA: TGTGCCAGCAGTCCAGGCCCTGAAGCTTTCTTT. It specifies CASSPGPEAFF.

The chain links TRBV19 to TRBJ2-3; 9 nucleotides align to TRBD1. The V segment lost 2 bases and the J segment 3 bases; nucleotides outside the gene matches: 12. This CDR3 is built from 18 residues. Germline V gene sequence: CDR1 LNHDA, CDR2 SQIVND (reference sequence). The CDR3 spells CASSINLGGTGSTDTQYF. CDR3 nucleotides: TGTGCCAGTAGTATAAACTTGGGCGGGACAGGGTCAACAGATACGCAGTATTTT.

DNA for the CDR3: TGTGCCATCAGTAGACAGGGGGCGGCTAACTATGGCTACACCTTC. Its protein is CAISRQGAANYGYTF. The chain carries TRBV10-3 and TRBJ1-2; TRBD1 aligns across 10 bases. This CDR3 region has 15 residues. Per the germline V gene, CDR1 is ENHRY and CDR2 is SYGVKD. Losses at the gene ends were 5 bases for V and 0 bases for J; bases not matched to a gene: 3.

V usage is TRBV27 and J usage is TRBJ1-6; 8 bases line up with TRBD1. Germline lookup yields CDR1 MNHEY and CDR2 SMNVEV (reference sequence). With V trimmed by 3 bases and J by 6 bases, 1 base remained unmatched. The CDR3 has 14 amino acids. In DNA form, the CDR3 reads TGTGCCAGCAGTTTCGGACAGGGTAATTCACCCCTCCACTTT. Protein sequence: CASSFGQGNSPLHF.

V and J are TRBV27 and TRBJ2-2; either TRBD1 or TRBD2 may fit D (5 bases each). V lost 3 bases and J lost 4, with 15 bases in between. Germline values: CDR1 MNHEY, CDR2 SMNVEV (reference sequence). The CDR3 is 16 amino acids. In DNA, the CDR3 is TGTGCCAGCAGTTTCCCCGGGACCTTGGGCACCGGGGAGCTGTTTTTT. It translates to CASSFPGTLGTGELFF.

The CDR3 loop reads CASSKGQLRTSGGTDTQYF. The CDR3 nucleotides are TGCGCCAGCAGCAAAGGACAGCTGAGGACTAGCGGGGGCACAGATACGCAGTATTTT. The chain carries TRBV5-1 and TRBJ2-3; TRBD2 agrees at 12 bases. The CDR3 consists of 19 residues. The trim removed 4 bases at V and 1 base at J, leaving 13 bases unmatched. Germline assignment: CDR1 SGHRS and CDR2 YFSETQ.

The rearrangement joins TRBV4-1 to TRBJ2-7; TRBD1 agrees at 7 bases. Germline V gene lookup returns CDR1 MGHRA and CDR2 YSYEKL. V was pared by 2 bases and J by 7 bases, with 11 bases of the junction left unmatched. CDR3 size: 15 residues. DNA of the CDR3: TGCGCCAGCAGCCAACCCTTCGACAGGGAATTTGAGCAGTACTTC. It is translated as CASSQPFDREFEQYF.

Here the CDR3 reads CASSQVLAGGQETQYF. The CDR3, as DNA: TGCGCCAGCAGCCAAGTTCTAGCGGGGGGACAAGAGACCCAGTACTTC. J is TRBJ2-5 and V is TRBV4-1; 11 nucleotides match TRBD2. This CDR3 is 16 amino acids long. J lost 2 bases, V lost 1 base, and 3 bases had no gene match. Per germline, CDR1 MGHRA and CDR2 YSYEKL.

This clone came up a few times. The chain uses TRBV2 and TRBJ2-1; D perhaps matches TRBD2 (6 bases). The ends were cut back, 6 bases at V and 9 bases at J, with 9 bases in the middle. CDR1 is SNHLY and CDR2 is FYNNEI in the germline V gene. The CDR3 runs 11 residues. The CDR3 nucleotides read TGTGCCAGCAGGTTGGGGGGTGAGCAGTTCTTC. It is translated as CASRLGGEQFF.

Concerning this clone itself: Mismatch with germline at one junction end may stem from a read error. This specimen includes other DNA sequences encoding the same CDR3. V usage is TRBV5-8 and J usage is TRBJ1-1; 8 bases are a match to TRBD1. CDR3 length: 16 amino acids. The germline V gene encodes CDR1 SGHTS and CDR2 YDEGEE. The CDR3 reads CASSHTGGTLNTEAFF. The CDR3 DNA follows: TGCGCCAGCAGCCACACAGGGGGTACCCTGAACACTGAAGCTTTCTTT.